This TCR beta chain is from a study of CD8 T cells in ankylosing spondylitis. Study-wide results and caveats: Some motif variants were previously reported in reactive arthritis synovial fluid and blood. Clones linked to disease, bearing a CD8+ phenotype, were relatively rare in peripheral blood. There was a TCR beta motif, made of several highly homologous variants, that appeared characteristic of ankylosing spondylitis blood. As reported, disease-linked clones showed significant enrichment in matched ankylosing spondylitis synovial fluid.

MiXCR was run by TCRdb on the 5' RACE reads, yielding one entry per CDR3 protein. The sample shows under 300,000 distinct CDR3 sequences, about 10% of them seen only once. Germline-derived CDR1 and CDR2 are SGDLS and YYNGEE. V lost 5 bases to trimming and J lost 6 bases; unmatched junction nucleotides: 9. CDR3 length: 15 amino acids. This clonotype was seen at least ten times. Its antigen is not identified. This rearrangement joins TRBV9 to TRBJ2-2, with 8 nucleotides matching TRBD1. The sequencing sample was made of blood, either unsorted or a sorted T cell fraction (not recorded which). The TCR sequence derives from a male donor with ankylosing spondylitis or in good health (not recorded which). CDR3 sequence: CASSEQGGYPGELFF. The DNA for the CDR3 is TGTGCCAGCAGTGAACAGGGGGGTTACCCCGGGGAGCTGTTTTTT.